This TCR beta chain was obtained from a study of regulatory T cells in long-lasting Graves disease. As for the study in general: Positive TSH receptor antibodies alongside over 5 years of antithyroid drugs were what marked Graves' disease as persistent.

The trim removed 0 bases at V and 3 bases at J, leaving 3 bases unmatched. CDR3 length: 15 amino acids. CDR1 SGHRS and CDR2 YFSETQ come from the germline V gene. The time point: persistent/refractory GD, antithyroid drugs over 5 years with positive TRAb. PBMCs were the source of the RNA used for TCR sequencing. With iRepertoire HTBI primers and Arm-PCR of CDR3 regions, TCR beta libraries were built. TCRdb re-called the multiplex PCR reads with MiXCR, one entry per CDR3 protein. This sample has roughly 470,000 distinct CDR3 sequences; less than 25% occur once, and the top ten carry about 8.3%. The table lists this clonotype with a few counts. Its target is not known. Study results and limitations: Persistent Graves' patients showed less TCR diversity than newly diagnosed ones. The persistent group shared about 2,700 public clonotypes, more than the 850 to 1,000 shared by new patients. When disease was persistent, TRBV28, TRBJ1-2 and TRBJ2-5 were the favored segments.

This chain connects TRBV5-1 to TRBJ2-7, with 10 bases fitting TRBD2. The sequences come from peripheral blood mononuclear cells (PBMCs), collected when the disease was refractory, from a patient treated with antithyroid drugs. The receptor's source is a female donor with Graves disease. The CDR3 reads CASSLVTSGDYEQYF. The CDR3 DNA sequence: TGCGCCAGCAGCTTGGTCACTAGCGGGGACTACGAGCAGTACTTC.